This T cell receptor beta chain was retrieved from a study of T-cell reconstitution after alpha-beta-depleted transplantation in children. Findings and caveats of the study: Some patients' high day-60 TCRbeta diversity was traced to surviving recipient T cells and thymic progenitors. Two months or so post-transplant, alpha-beta T cells reportedly derived from several hundred expanded graft clones. One year post-transplant, T-cell counts and diversity were largely derived from T cells produced anew.

Preparation of the TCRbeta library involved a method that used unique molecular identifiers. TCRdb re-derived calls from the PCR reads in MiXCR, one entry per CDR3 protein. The table has 150,000 to 200,000 distinct CDR3 sequences, roughly 6.3% seen once. The sample holds many counts of this clonotype. The target antigen is unknown. CDR3 length: 16 amino acids. Germline loops: CDR1 SGHNT, CDR2 YYREEE (reference sequence). V lost 4 bases and J lost 8; bases outside the gene matches: 12. J is TRBJ2-1 and V is TRBV5-4; 10 nucleotides agree with TRBD2. The TCR sequence derives from a girl less than two years old with combined immunodeficiency, due to receive a stem cell transplant. Sequencing was performed on PBMCs, taken before TCRalphabeta/CD19-depleted stem cell transplant. In DNA form, the CDR3 reads TGTGCCAGCAGCATACCCGGGACTAGCGATTTCTATGAGCAGTTCTTC. Translated: CASSIPGTSDFYEQFF.